The 2 T cell receptor beta chains presented below share a single source sample, sequenced in a study of shared clonotypes between healthy human individuals (dated by TCRdb to 2018 to 2021). Preparation of the library involved the immunoSEQ multiplex PCR assay. What TCRdb holds here is the immuneACCESS table cut down to in-frame rearrangements. Part of the clones is not present; checked against another copy, under half of the missing clones reflect an unresolved V gene, and the others are unexplained. Present in this sample are hundreds of thousands of clones, roughly four fifths of which were seen just once. Together, the top ten hold 12% of the sample. The material sequenced was PBMCs. Receptors originate from a woman aged 40-49 years in good health. Some clones in this sample may be carry-over from other donors' samples.

V usage is TRBV19 and J usage is TRBJ1-4, with unresolved D. Trimming left V 7 bases short and J 8 bases short, with 14 bases between. Germline loops: CDR1 LNHDA, CDR2 SQIVND (reference sequence). CDR3 length: 13 residues. The CDR3 region is CASTTSAYEKLFF. The CDR3 DNA is TGTGCCAGTACAACCTCGGCGTACGAAAAACTGTTTTTT.

The J gene is TRBJ1-3, the V gene TRBV30; D perhaps matches TRBD1 (5 bases). This CDR3 is built from 15 residues. With 5 bases removed from V and 2 bases from J, the gap between germline ends came to 16 bases. The germline V gene encodes CDR1 GTSNPN and CDR2 SVGIG (reference sequence). Written as DNA, the CDR3 is TGTGCCTGGGGATTCGGGGCTCACCCTGGAAACACCATATATTTT. It encodes CAWGFGAHPGNTIYF.